This is a list of T cell receptor beta chains from one sample in a study of PD-1 and CTLA-4 blockade in melanoma. Measured with immunoSEQ multiplex PCR; TCRdb has only the in-frame clones, and not every one. Of 25,000 to 30,000 clones listed, roughly 89% are singletons. The sequences come from CD8+ T cells from peripheral blood, collected before anti-PD-1 treatment. These receptors came from a human donor with melanoma. The CDR3 runs from the conserved cysteine through the conserved F or W. Fields, in order: J gene, clone size, V gene, D gene, CDR3 DNA, CDR3 protein. The D gene is left open where the match is weak. Some rows mark clone size as missing; the rest say once, few, many or name a class of expanded clone.

>TRBJ2-1|.|TRBV6-5|TRBD2
TGTGCCAGCAGTTCCCTAGCGGGAGACTCCTACAATGAGCAGTTCTTC
CASSSLAGDSYNEQFF
>TRBJ2-1|.|TRBV25-1|.
TGTGCCAGCAGTGAAACGGAAGGGCGCAAACCCCGCGGGCGGTTCTTC
CASSETEGRKPRGRFF
>TRBJ2-5|.|TRBV7-9|TRBD1
TGTGCCAGCAGTAACACCGGGACAGGGGTAACTAGTGTCTGGACCCAGTACTTC
CASSNTGTGVTSVWTQYF
>TRBJ1-2|.|TRBV30|TRBD1
TGTGCCTGGAACTTGGGGACAGGTCGGGGGGGCTACACCTTC
CAWNLGTGRGGYTF
>TRBJ2-1|.|TRBV7-2|TRBD2
TGTGCCAGCAGCCAGGGACTAGTCATCTACAATGAGCAGTTCTTC
CASSQGLVIYNEQFF
>TRBJ2-1|.|TRBV4-2|.
TGTGCCAGCAGCCAAGCTAGCCAAATTGTCCATGAGCAGTTCTTC
CASSQASQIVHEQFF
>TRBJ1-3|.|TRBV5-1|TRBD1
TGCGCCAGCAGCTTGGACGGACAGGGTGACTCTGGAAACACCATATATTTT
CASSLDGQGDSGNTIYF
>TRBJ2-1|.|TRBV7-9|TRBD2
TGTGCCAGCAGCACCGCCGGGACTAGTGCCTACAATGAGCAGTTCTTC
CASSTAGTSAYNEQFF
>TRBJ2-3|.|TRBV19|.
TGTGCCAGTAGTATACTTCCTGGTGTGACAGATACGCAGTATTTT
CASSILPGVTDTQYF
>TRBJ2-1|.|TRBV10-1|.
TGCGCCAGCAGTGAAGGAGGCGACTACGTGGATGAGCAGTTCTTC
CASSEGGDYVDEQFF
>TRBJ2-2|.|TRBV7-2|TRBD2
TGTGCCAGCAGCGATTTGGCCTTCTATAGCGGGACCGGGGAGCTGTTTTTT
CASSDLAFYSGTGELFF
>TRBJ2-7|.|TRBV6-5|.
TGTGCCAGCAGTTACTTGGGTGCCGAGCAGTACTTC
CASSYLGAEQYF
>TRBJ2-7|.|TRBV7-2|.
TGTGCCAGCAGCCCCGGGGAGTACGCCTACGAGCAGTACTTC
CASSPGEYAYEQYF
>TRBJ2-3|.|TRBV7-9|TRBD2
TGTGCCAGCAGCCCGAGCGGGGGGCACACAGATACGCAGTATTTT
CASSPSGGHTDTQYF
>TRBJ2-2|.|TRBV14|TRBD2
TGTGCCAGCAGCCGTAGCGGGGGCACCGGGGAGCTGTTTTTT
CASSRSGGTGELFF
>TRBJ2-1|.|TRBV4-1|.
TGCGCCAGCAGCCAAGTTTCACCCCGCTCCTACAATGAGCAGTTCTTC
CASSQVSPRSYNEQFF
>TRBJ1-1|.|TRBV10-3|.
TGTGCCATCAGTGTACAAGAGAACACTGAAGCTTTCTTT
CAISVQENTEAFF
>TRBJ1-1|.|TRBV9|.
TGTGCCAGCAGCGTAGAAGGGGGGGCGGACACTGAAGCTTTCTTT
CASSVEGGADTEAFF
>TRBJ1-6|once|TRBV5-4|.
TGTGCCAGCAGCTTGGATCAGGGGTTCGGATCACCCCTCCACTTT
CASSLDQGFGSPLHF
>TRBJ1-1|.|TRBV6-6|TRBD1
TGTGCCAGCAGTTGGGTAGACAGGGTGGCTGAAGCTTTCTTT
CASSWVDRVAEAFF